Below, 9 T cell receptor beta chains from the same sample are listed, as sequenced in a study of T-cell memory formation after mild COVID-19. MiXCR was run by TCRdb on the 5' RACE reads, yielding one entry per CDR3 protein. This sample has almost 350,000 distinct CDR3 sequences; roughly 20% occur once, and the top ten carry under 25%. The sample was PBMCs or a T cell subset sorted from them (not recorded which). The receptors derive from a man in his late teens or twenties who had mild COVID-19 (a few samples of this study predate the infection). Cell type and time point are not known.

The DNA of the CDR3 is TGTGCCAGCAGCAAAGAAGCGGGGGGGCCGTTGGCAGATACGCAGTATTTT. Protein: CASSKEAGGPLADTQYF. This chain connects TRBV21-1 to TRBJ2-3; the DNA was not used to check the table's D call, TRBD2. TRBV21-1 is assigned pseudogene status. There are 17 residues in the CDR3.

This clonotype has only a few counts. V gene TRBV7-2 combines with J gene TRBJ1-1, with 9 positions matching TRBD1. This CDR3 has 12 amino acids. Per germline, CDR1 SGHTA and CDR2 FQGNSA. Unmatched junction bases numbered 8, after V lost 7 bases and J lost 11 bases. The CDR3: CASTWRQGDAFF. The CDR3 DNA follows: TGTGCCAGCACCTGGCGACAGGGGGACGCTTTCTTT.

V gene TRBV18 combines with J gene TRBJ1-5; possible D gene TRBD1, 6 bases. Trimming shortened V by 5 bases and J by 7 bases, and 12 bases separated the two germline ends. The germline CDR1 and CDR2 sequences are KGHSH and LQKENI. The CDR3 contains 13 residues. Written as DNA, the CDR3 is TGTGCCAGCTCAGAGGGGGGAAGCCAGCCCCAGCATTTT. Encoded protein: CASSEGGSQPQHF.

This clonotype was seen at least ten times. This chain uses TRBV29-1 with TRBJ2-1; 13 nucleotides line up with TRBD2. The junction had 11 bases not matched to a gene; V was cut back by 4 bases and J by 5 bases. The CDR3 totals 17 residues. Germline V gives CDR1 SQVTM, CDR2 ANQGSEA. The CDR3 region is CSVGGLAGFALHNEQFF. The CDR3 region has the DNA TGCAGCGTTGGGGGACTAGCGGGGTTCGCCCTCCACAATGAGCAGTTCTTC.

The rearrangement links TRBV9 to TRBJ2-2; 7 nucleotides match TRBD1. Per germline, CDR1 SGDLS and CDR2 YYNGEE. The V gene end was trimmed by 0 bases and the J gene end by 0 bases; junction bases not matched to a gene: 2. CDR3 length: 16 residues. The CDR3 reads CASSVEGTANTGELFF. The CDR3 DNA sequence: TGTGCCAGCAGCGTAGAGGGGACAGCGAACACCGGGGAGCTGTTTTTT. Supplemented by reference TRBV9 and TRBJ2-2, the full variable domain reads DSGVTQTPKHLITATGQRVTLRCSPRSGDLSVYWYQQSLDQGLQFLIQYYNGEERAKGNILERFSAQQFPDLHSELNLSSLELGDSALYFCASSVEGTANTGELFFGEGSRLTVL.

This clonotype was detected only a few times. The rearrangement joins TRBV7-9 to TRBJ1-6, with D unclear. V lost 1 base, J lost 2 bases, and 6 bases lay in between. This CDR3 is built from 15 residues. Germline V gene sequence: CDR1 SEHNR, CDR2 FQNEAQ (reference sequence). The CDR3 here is CASSLGGTYNSPLHF. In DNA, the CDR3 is TGTGCCAGCAGCTTAGGAGGGACCTATAATTCACCCCTCCACTTT.

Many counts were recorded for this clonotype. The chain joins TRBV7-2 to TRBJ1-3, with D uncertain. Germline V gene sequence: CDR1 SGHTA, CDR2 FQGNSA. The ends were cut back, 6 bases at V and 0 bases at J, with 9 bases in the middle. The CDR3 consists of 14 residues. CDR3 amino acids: CASSGQSSGNTIYF. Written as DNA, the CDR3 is TGTGCCAGCAGTGGGCAGAGCTCTGGAAACACCATATATTTT.

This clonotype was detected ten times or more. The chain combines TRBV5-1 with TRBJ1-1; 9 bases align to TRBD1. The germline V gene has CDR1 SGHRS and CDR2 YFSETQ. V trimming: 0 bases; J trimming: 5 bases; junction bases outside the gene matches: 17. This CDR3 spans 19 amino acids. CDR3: CASSLGVISAGTGRTEAFF. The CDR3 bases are TGCGCCAGCAGCTTGGGGGTTATCAGTGCCGGGACAGGGAGGACTGAAGCTTTCTTT.

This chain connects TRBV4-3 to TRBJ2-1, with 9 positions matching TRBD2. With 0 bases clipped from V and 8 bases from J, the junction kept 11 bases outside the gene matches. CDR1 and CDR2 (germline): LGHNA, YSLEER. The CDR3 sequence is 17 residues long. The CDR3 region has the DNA TGCGCCAGCAGCCAAGATCGTGCAGCGGGGGGCCGGGATGAGCAGTTCTTC. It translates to CASSQDRAAGGRDEQFF.